The 7 T cell receptor beta chains listed next were all sequenced from one sample in a study of T cells after yellow fever vaccination. From the 5' RACE reads, TCRdb called clonotypes with MiXCR, one entry per CDR3 protein. The table includes roughly 500,000 distinct CDR3 sequences, 15% to 20% detected once. The starting material was PBMCs, obtained 15 days after the yellow fever booster vaccination. The receptors come from a man younger than 40 who received the YFV17D yellow fever vaccine.

Only a few counts were recorded for this clonotype. The gene calls are TRBV5-1 and TRBJ2-2, with D perhaps TRBD2 (5 bases). The CDR3 totals 14 residues. Trimming cost V 8 bases and J 7 bases, with 18 bases left between them. CDR1 and CDR2 from the germline V gene are SGHRS and YFSETQ. The CDR3 sequence is CASSGKSGGGELFF. As DNA, the CDR3 is TGCGCCAGTTCCGGGAAAAGTGGTGGCGGGGAGCTGTTTTTT.

This clonotype turned up a few times. This rearrangement joins TRBV29-1 to TRBJ2-7; TRBD2 might be the D (5 bases). The germline V gene has CDR1 SQVTM and CDR2 ANQGSEA. V lost 4 bases to trimming and J lost 6 bases, with 13 bases between them. CDR3 size: 12 residues. Here the CDR3 DNA reads TGCAGCGTTGGGCGCACTGAGGGCGAGCAGTACTTC. It codes for CSVGRTEGEQYF.

This clonotype was counted at least ten times. V is TRBV20-1 and J is TRBJ2-3; D is unresolved. The CDR3 length is 16 residues. CDR1 DFQATT and CDR2 SNEGSKA come from the germline V gene (reference sequence). V was clipped by 3 bases and J by 6 bases, with 22 bases between them. The CDR3 nucleotides are TGCAGTGCTAGTGTCGTCGATAGCCAGCTGAAGGATACGCAGTATTTT. Translating gives CSASVVDSQLKDTQYF.

The gene calls are TRBV2 and TRBJ2-7; 12 bases are shared with TRBD2. The germline V gene encodes CDR1 SNHLY and CDR2 FYNNEI. V lost 3 bases to trimming and J lost 3 bases; unmatched junction nucleotides: 9. CDR3 size: 17 residues. CDR3 coding DNA: TGTGCCAGCAGTGAGTGGGCTAGCGGGAGGGTTGACTACGAGCAGTACTTC. Protein product: CASSEWASGRVDYEQYF.

The chain couples TRBV24-1 to TRBJ2-7, with 7 bases that match TRBD1. Per the germline V gene, CDR1 is KGHDR and CDR2 is SFDVKD. After removal of 12 bases from V and 0 bases from J, the junction contained 19 bases not matched to a gene. This CDR3 comprises 17 residues. The CDR3 loop reads CASPGRQGLDTSYEQYF. CDR3 in DNA: TGTGCCTCCCCGGGGAGACAGGGCCTCGATACCTCCTACGAGCAGTACTTC.

This clonotype has more than one count but fewer than ten. The chain uses TRBV20-1 and TRBJ2-7; D might be TRBD1 (6 bases). Germline CDR1 and CDR2: DFQATT and SNEGSKA (reference sequence). The CDR3 length is 12 residues. V lost 2 bases, J lost 5 bases, and 10 bases lay in between. The CDR3 DNA is TGCAGTGCTAGACCCAGGGGTGACGAGCAGTACTTC. It yields the protein CSARPRGDEQYF.

The chain is built from TRBV15 and TRBJ2-7; D could derive from TRBD1 or TRBD2 (5 bases each). The CDR3 spans 12 residues. The germline CDR1 and CDR2 sequences are LNHNV and YYDKDF (reference sequence). The ends were cut back, 1 base at V and 5 bases at J, with 6 bases in the middle. The CDR3 here is CATSRGGDEQYF. CDR3 nucleotide sequence: TGTGCCACCAGCAGAGGAGGGGACGAGCAGTACTTC.